This T cell receptor beta chain was sequenced in a study of shared clonotypes between healthy human individuals. Germline-derived CDR1 and CDR2 are MNHEY and SMNVEV (reference sequence). The CDR3 runs to 14 residues. V lost 6 bases to trimming and J lost 0 bases, with 11 bases between them. Donors, healthy HIV-negative adults, lacked recent acute infections or vaccinations. Genomic DNA of each subset was evenly split across several immunoSEQ plates. In the authors' methods: In the immunoSEQ data, sequences were junction-only and lacked quality scores, so filtering differed. The assay was immunoSEQ multiplex PCR, and TCRdb's table has in-frame clones only and misses some. The V and J calls and clone size come from that table; D and trimming were worked out from the DNA. This table holds 400,000 to 600,000 clones, about 76% found once.

Sequencing used PBMCs. This clonotype was sampled from a woman between 40 and 55 years old in good health. Some clones in this sample may be carry-over from other donors' samples. The chain couples TRBV27 to TRBJ1-1, with D possibly TRBD1 on 5 matching bases. The DNA of the CDR3 is TGTGCCAGCAGGAGGACACAAATGAACACTGAAGCTTTCTTT. It translates to CASRRTQMNTEAFF.